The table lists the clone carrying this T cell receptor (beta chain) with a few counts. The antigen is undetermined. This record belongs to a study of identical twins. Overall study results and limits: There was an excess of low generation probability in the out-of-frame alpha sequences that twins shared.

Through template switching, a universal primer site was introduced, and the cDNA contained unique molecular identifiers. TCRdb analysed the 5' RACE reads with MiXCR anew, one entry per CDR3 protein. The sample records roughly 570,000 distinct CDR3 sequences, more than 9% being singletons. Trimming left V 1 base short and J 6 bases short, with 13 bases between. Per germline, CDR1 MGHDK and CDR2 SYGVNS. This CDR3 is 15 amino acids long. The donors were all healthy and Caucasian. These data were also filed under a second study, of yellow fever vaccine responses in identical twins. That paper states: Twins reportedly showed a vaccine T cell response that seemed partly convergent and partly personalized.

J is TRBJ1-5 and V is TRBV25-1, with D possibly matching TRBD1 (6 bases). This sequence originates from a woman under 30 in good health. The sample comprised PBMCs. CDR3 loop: CASSESQGGRQPQHF. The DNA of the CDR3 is TGTGCCAGCAGTGAATCACAGGGAGGACGTCAGCCCCAGCATTTT.